This passage covers 23 T cell receptor beta chains from one sample sequenced in a study of T-cell reconstitution after alpha-beta-depleted transplantation in children. Preparation of the TCRbeta library was carried out with unique molecular identifiers. TCRdb itself ran the PCR reads through MiXCR, one entry per CDR3 protein. The data hold a few hundred thousand distinct CDR3 sequences, with 10% to 15% observed a single time. Sequences were derived from PBMCs, mostly from graft donor cells, sampled 360 days after TCRalphabeta/CD19-depleted stem cell transplant. Receptors originate from a male patient between 5 and 17 years old who had a stem cell transplant for acute myeloid leukemia, so the T cells may come from the graft donor.

The rearrangement joins TRBV15 to TRBJ2-5, with D perhaps assigned TRBD1 or TRBD2 (5 bases each). CDR1 and CDR2 (germline): LNHNV, YYDKDF (reference sequence). V was cut by 0 bases and J by 5 bases, with 16 bases left in between. This CDR3 contains 16 residues. This CDR3 is CATSRELGPVVETQYF. As DNA, the CDR3 is TGTGCCACCAGCAGAGAATTGGGACCGGTGGTGGAGACCCAGTACTTC.

The chain links TRBV10-3 to TRBJ2-2; D unclear. Germline CDR1 reads ENHRY; CDR2 reads SYGVKD. V lost 4 bases, J lost 6 bases, and 6 bases lay in between. CDR3 length: 12 amino acids. This chain's CDR3 is CAISALAGELFF. Here the CDR3 DNA reads TGTGCCATCAGTGCACTCGCCGGGGAGCTGTTTTTT.

This chain connects TRBV29-1 to TRBJ2-7; 7 nucleotides align to TRBD1. J lost 2 bases, V lost 5 bases, and 9 bases had no gene match. The V gene's germline CDR1 is SQVTM and CDR2 ANQGSEA. The CDR3 sequence is 14 residues long. Written as DNA, the CDR3 is TGCAGCGTTCGCGAGGGGGCTCCCACCTACGAGCAGTACTTC. It specifies CSVREGAPTYEQYF.

CDR3 nucleotide sequence: TGTGCCAGCAGTTACTTCGAGGGCGGGGGGCTAGCCTATGGCTACACCTTC. This encodes CASSYFEGGGLAYGYTF. This chain uses TRBV6-5 with TRBJ1-2, with TRBD1 as a possible D gene (6 bases). The CDR3 covers 17 residues. In germline, CDR1 is MNHEY, CDR2 SVGAGI. V lost 1 base and J lost 4, with 19 bases in between.

The rearrangement joins TRBV21-1 to TRBJ2-7; TRBD2 reflects the table's D call only, with no check against the DNA. TRBV21-1 is classified as a pseudogene. The CDR3 runs 17 residues. The CDR3 protein is CASSLPEWLAGHYEQYF. CDR3 nucleotide sequence: TGTGCCAGCAGCCTCCCGGAGTGGCTAGCGGGACACTACGAGCAGTACTTC.

This clonotype was counted only a few times. The chain recombines TRBV27 with TRBJ2-7; D gene unclear. V shed 5 bases and J shed 0 bases, with 11 bases lying between them. Germline CDR1 is MNHEY and CDR2 is SMNVEV (reference sequence). The length of the CDR3 is 14 residues. The CDR3 region has the DNA TGTGCCAGCAGTCCCCTTCCGTCCTCCTACGAGCAGTACTTC. Protein sequence: CASSPLPSSYEQYF.

This clonotype was counted only a few times. V usage is TRBV20-1 and J usage is TRBJ2-7, with D possibly matching TRBD1 (5 bases). The germline V gene has CDR1 DFQATT and CDR2 SNEGSKA (reference sequence). V gave up 1 base and J gave up 2 bases, with 27 bases separating them. This CDR3 comprises 19 residues. This CDR3 is CSARGSLMTADPFTYEQYF. CDR3 nucleotides: TGCAGTGCTAGAGGATCCCTAATGACAGCCGACCCCTTTACCTACGAGCAGTACTTC.

This clonotype was recorded a few times. The V gene is TRBV9, the J gene TRBJ2-5; tentatively, D is TRBD2 (6 bases). From germline, CDR1 is SGDLS and CDR2 YYNGEE. The CDR3 runs 16 residues. The V and J ends lost 4 bases and 1 base respectively, with 17 bases between them. The CDR3 sequence: CASSIRLGGVQETQYF. The CDR3 nucleotides are TGTGCCAGCAGCATCCGACTGGGGGGAGTCCAAGAGACCCAGTACTTC.

The rearrangement joins TRBV20-1 to TRBJ2-2, with D possibly being TRBD2 (5 bases). CDR3 size: 12 residues. V lost 6 bases, J lost 6 bases, and 11 bases lay in between. Germline values: CDR1 DFQATT, CDR2 SNEGSKA (reference sequence). The CDR3 region is CSAPRASGELFF. The CDR3 nucleotides read TGCAGTGCGCCGAGGGCGTCCGGGGAGCTGTTTTTT.

This clonotype was observed many times. The chain combines TRBV7-9 with TRBJ2-1, with 12 nucleotides matching TRBD2. This CDR3 spans 18 amino acids. J lost 5 bases, V lost 1 base, and 9 bases had no gene match. Germline V gene lookup returns CDR1 SEHNR and CDR2 FQNEAQ (reference sequence). CDR3 loop: CASSLDRRTSGKDNEQFF. DNA for the CDR3: TGTGCCAGCAGCTTAGATAGACGGACTAGCGGGAAAGACAATGAGCAGTTCTTC.

This clonotype showed up just a few times. The chain links TRBV7-9 to TRBJ1-2, with D maybe TRBD1 (5 bases). In germline, CDR1 is SEHNR, CDR2 FQNEAQ (reference sequence). The length of the CDR3 is 16 residues. The V gene lost 0 bases and the J gene lost 7 bases, with 18 bases spanning the gap. This chain's CDR3 is CASSLAKGRAASGYTF. CDR3 bases: TGTGCCAGCAGCTTAGCAAAGGGACGGGCGGCGAGTGGCTACACCTTC.

Here the CDR3 reads CASSQVHFSYEQYF. CDR3 in DNA: TGCGCCAGCAGCCAAGTTCACTTCTCCTACGAGCAGTACTTC. The gene calls are TRBV4-3 and TRBJ2-7; no clear D. With 1 base removed from V and 0 bases from J, the gap between germline ends came to 7 bases. Germline lookup yields CDR1 LGHNA and CDR2 YSLEER. This CDR3 region has 14 residues.

This clonotype turned up a few times. The chain employs TRBV24-1 and TRBJ2-4; tentatively, D is TRBD2 (5 bases). CDR3 length equals 11 residues. Trimming removed 6 bases at V and 8 bases at J, with 7 bases between. The germline gives CDR1 KGHDR, CDR2 SFDVKD. The chain's CDR3 is CATSSGYIQYF. The CDR3 nucleotides are TGTGCCACCAGTTCGGGGTACATTCAGTACTTC.

This clonotype was counted at least ten times. The V gene is TRBV29-1, the J gene TRBJ2-1; D is undetermined. CDR1 is SQVTM, CDR2 ANQGSEA, per germline. V was trimmed by 1 base and J by 8 bases, leaving 12 bases between them. The CDR3 spans 13 residues. CDR3 sequence: CSVEGLATHEQFF. The CDR3 DNA reads as TGCAGCGTTGAAGGGTTAGCCACACATGAGCAGTTCTTC.

This clonotype turned up a few times. The rearrangement joins TRBV20-1 to TRBJ2-4; 7 positions match TRBD1. CDR1 and CDR2 (germline): DFQATT, SNEGSKA (reference sequence). The CDR3 is 16 residues long. The J segment lost 2 bases and the V segment lost 5 bases, leaving 12 bases of the junction unmatched. Here the CDR3 reads CSAQSRGLWTKNIQYF. The CDR3 DNA is TGCAGTGCTCAGTCGAGGGGGCTATGGACCAAAAACATTCAGTACTTC.

This clonotype has a count of ten or more. The J gene is TRBJ2-7, the V gene TRBV20-1, with a possible D match to TRBD2 (6 bases). V lost 3 bases to trimming and J lost 0 bases, with 12 bases between them. CDR1 and CDR2 from the germline V gene are DFQATT and SNEGSKA (reference sequence). The CDR3 loop spans 14 amino acids. The CDR3 reads CSARGGPGSYEQYF. CDR3 bases: TGCAGTGCTAGGGGAGGCCCCGGCTCCTACGAGCAGTACTTC.

This rearrangement joins TRBV4-3 to TRBJ2-7; the D is unclear. The CDR3 has 14 residues. Germline V gene sequence: CDR1 LGHNA, CDR2 YSLEER. Trimming removed 0 bases from V and 4 bases from J, with 10 bases in between. CDR3 sequence (DNA): TGCGCCAGCAGCCAAGATAGAACTGGATACGAGCAGTACTTC. This translates into CASSQDRTGYEQYF.

In its sample, this clonotype was seen a few times. This chain uses TRBV4-3 with TRBJ2-1; 7 nucleotides agree with TRBD2. After removal of 0 bases from V and 3 bases from J, the junction contained 5 bases not matched to a gene. This CDR3 has 16 amino acids. Germline loops: CDR1 LGHNA, CDR2 YSLEER. CDR3 coding DNA: TGCGCCAGCAGCCAAGATAGCGGGCGCTACTACAATGAGCAGTTCTTC. It codes for CASSQDSGRYYNEQFF.

The chain is built from TRBV6-2 or TRBV6-3 and TRBJ2-7, with D perhaps TRBD1 (5 bases). The V gene's germline CDR1 is MNHEY and CDR2 SVGEGT. V shed 2 bases and J shed 0 bases, with 23 bases lying between them. There are 19 residues in the CDR3. The CDR3 region is CASSYLRDPYSPLSYEQYF. The CDR3 nucleotides read TGTGCCAGCAGTTACCTCAGGGATCCTTACTCACCGCTCTCCTACGAGCAGTACTTC.

This clonotype was seen more than once but under ten times. The genes are TRBV6-4 and TRBJ2-3, with 10 bases fitting TRBD2. The germline V gene encodes CDR1 MRHNA and CDR2 SNTAGT. The CDR3 is 15 amino acids. V shed 7 bases, J shed 2 bases, and the junction held 6 bases outside the gene matches. CDR3 nucleotide sequence: TGTGCCAGCAAAACCGGGACTAGCGACACAGATACGCAGTATTTT. Translating gives CASKTGTSDTDTQYF.

The genes are TRBV7-9 and TRBJ2-1; possible D gene TRBD1, 6 bases. V lost 5 bases to trimming and J lost 4 bases, with 15 bases between them. The CDR3 consists of 15 residues. Per the germline V gene, CDR1 is SEHNR and CDR2 is FQNEAQ (reference sequence). CDR3 coding DNA: TGTGCCAGCAGCGCCATGGGCAGGGGATACAATGAGCAGTTCTTC. Its protein is CASSAMGRGYNEQFF.

The sample holds many counts of this clonotype. The chain uses TRBV29-1 and TRBJ2-1; 11 bases agree with TRBD2. Germline V gives CDR1 SQVTM, CDR2 ANQGSEA. The CDR3 is made up of 14 amino acids. Trimming at V came to 5 bases and at J to 1 base, leaving 1 base not matched to a gene. This CDR3 is CSVIAGGSYNEQFF. In DNA, the CDR3 is TGCAGCGTTATAGCGGGAGGGTCCTACAATGAGCAGTTCTTC.

This chain links TRBV29-1 with TRBJ2-2, with D uncertain. Germline V gene sequence: CDR1 SQVTM, CDR2 ANQGSEA. The CDR3 spans 15 residues. Trimming stripped 4 bases from V and 0 bases from J, with 12 bases between. CDR3 coding DNA: TGCAGCGTTGTATACAGCACCTCGAACACCGGGGAGCTGTTTTTT. It codes for CSVVYSTSNTGELFF.